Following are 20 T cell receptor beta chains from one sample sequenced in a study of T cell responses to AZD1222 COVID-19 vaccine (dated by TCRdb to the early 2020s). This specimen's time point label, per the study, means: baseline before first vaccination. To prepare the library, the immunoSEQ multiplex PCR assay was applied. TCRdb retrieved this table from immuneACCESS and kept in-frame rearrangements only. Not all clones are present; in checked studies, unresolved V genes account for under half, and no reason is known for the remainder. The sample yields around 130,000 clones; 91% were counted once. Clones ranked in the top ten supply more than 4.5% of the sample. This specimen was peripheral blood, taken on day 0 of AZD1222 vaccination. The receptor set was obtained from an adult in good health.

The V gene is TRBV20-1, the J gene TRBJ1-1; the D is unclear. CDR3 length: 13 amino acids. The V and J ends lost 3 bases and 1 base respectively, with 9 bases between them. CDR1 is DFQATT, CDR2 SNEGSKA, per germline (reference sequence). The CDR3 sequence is CSASIGKNTEAFF. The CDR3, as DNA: TGCAGTGCTAGTATTGGGAAGAACACTGAAGCTTTCTTT.

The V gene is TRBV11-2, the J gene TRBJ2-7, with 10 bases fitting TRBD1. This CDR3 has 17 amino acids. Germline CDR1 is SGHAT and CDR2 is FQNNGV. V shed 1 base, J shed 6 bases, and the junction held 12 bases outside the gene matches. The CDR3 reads CASSLGGKTGGPAEQYF. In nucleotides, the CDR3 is TGTGCCAGCAGCTTAGGGGGCAAGACAGGGGGCCCCGCCGAGCAGTACTTC.

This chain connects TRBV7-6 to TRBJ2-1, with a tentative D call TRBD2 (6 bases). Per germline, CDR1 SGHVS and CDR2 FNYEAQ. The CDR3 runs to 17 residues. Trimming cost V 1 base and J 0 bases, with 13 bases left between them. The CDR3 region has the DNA TGTGCCAGCAGCTTAGAGGCGGGATTGAGCTCCTACAATGAGCAGTTCTTC. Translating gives CASSLEAGLSSYNEQFF.

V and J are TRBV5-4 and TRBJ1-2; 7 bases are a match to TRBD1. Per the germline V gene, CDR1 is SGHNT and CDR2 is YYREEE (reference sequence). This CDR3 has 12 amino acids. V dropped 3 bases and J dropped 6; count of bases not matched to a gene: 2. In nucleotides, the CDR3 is TGTGCCAGCAGCTCCGGACAGGATGGCTACACCTTC. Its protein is CASSSGQDGYTF.

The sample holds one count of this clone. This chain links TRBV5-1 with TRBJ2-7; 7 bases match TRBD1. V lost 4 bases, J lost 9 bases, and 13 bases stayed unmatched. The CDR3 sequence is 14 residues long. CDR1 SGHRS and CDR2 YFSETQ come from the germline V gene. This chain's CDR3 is CASSTESGQTRQYF. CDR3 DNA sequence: TGCGCCAGCAGCACAGAATCGGGACAGACGAGGCAGTACTTC.

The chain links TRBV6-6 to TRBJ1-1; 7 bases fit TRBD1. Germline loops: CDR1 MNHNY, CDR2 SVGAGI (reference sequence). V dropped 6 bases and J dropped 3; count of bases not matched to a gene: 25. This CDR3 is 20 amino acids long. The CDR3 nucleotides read TGTGCCAGCAGCCGATCCCCCTCCGCAGGGGGTTCTCTCTCAGACACTGAAGCTTTCTTT. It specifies CASSRSPSAGGSLSDTEAFF.

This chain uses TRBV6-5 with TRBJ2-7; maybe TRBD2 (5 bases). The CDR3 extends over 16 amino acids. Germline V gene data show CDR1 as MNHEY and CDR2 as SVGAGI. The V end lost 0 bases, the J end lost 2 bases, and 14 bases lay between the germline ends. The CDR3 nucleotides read TGTGCCAGCAGTTACTCGCCCGCGGGCTCAGCCTACGAGCAGTACTTC. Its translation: CASSYSPAGSAYEQYF.

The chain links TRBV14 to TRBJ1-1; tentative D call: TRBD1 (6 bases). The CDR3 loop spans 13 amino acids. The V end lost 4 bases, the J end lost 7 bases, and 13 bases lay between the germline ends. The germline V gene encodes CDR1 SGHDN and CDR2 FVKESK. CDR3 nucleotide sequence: TGTGCCAGCAGCCCGGGGGCGCGCCTTGAAGCTTTCTTT. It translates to CASSPGARLEAFF. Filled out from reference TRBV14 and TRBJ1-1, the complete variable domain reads EAGVTQFPSHSVIEKGQTVTLRCDPISGHDNLYWYRRVMGKEIKFLLHFVKESKQDESGMPNNRFLAERTGGTYSTLKVQPAELEDSGVYFCASSPGARLEAFFGQGTRLTVV.

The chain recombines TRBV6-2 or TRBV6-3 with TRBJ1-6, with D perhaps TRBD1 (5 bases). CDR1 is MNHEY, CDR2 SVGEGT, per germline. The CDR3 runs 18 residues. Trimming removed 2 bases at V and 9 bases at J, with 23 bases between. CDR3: CASSYLPPGTVSGSPLHF. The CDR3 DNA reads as TGTGCCAGCAGTTACCTCCCTCCGGGGACGGTTAGCGGTTCACCCCTCCACTTT.

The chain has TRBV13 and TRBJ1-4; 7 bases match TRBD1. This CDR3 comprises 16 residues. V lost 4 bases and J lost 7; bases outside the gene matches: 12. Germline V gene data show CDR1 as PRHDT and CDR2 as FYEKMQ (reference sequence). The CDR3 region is CASSSPVDPGGEKLFF. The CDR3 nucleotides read TGTGCCAGCAGCTCCCCGGTGGACCCAGGGGGTGAAAAACTGTTTTTT.

The CDR3 DNA sequence: TGTGCCACCGGACGGACTAGCGGAGGGAGGGGTGTAGATACGCAGTATTTT. Amino acid sequence: CATGRTSGGRGVDTQYF. V is TRBV3-1 (or the pseudogene TRBV3-2) and J is TRBJ2-3; 10 bases are a match to TRBD2. The germline V gene encodes CDR1 LGHDT and CDR2 YNNKEL (reference sequence). The CDR3 runs 17 residues. Trimming at V came to 10 bases and at J to 5 bases, leaving 18 bases not matched to a gene.

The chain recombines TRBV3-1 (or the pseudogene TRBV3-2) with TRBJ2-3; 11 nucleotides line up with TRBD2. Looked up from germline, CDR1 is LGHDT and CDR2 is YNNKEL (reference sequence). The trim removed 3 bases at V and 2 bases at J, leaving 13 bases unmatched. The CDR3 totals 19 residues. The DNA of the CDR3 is TGTGCCAGCAGCCACCTGCCCTCACTAGCGGGAGCGGACACAGATACGCAGTATTTT. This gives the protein CASSHLPSLAGADTDTQYF.

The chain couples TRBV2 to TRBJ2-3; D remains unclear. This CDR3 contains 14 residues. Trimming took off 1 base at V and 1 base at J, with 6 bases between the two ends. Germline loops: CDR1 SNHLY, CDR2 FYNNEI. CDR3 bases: TGTGCCAGCAGTGAAGGGGCCCGCACAGATACGCAGTATTTT. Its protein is CASSEGARTDTQYF.

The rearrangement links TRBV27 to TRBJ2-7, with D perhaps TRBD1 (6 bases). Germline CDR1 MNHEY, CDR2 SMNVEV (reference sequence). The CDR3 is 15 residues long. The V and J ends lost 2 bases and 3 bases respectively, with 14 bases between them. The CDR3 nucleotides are TGTGCCAGCAGTTTAAGTCAGGACAGAAACTACGAGCAGTACTTC. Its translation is CASSLSQDRNYEQYF.

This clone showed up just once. In nucleotides, the CDR3 is TGTGCCAGCAGTGCAACTAAGCTTGCAACTAATGAAAAACTGTTTTTT. Encoded protein: CASSATKLATNEKLFF. The chain links TRBV2 to TRBJ1-4; D call uncertain. V was shortened by 4 bases and J by 0 bases, with 12 bases between the two germline ends. CDR1 and CDR2 from the germline V gene are SNHLY and FYNNEI. CDR3 length equals 16 residues.

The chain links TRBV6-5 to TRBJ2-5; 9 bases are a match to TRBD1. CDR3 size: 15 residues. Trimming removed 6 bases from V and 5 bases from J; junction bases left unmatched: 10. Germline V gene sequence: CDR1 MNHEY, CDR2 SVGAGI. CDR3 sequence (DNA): TGTGCCAGCAGCCCCGGTGGACAGGGGAGGGAGACCCAGTACTTC. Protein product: CASSPGGQGRETQYF.

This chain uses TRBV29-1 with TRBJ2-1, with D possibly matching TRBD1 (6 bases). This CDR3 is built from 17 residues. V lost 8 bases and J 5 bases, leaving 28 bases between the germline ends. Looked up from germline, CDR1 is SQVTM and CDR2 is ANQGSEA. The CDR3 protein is CSSRPNLGAYRDNEQFF. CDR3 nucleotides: TGCAGCTCTCGCCCCAATTTGGGGGCATACAGAGACAATGAGCAGTTCTTC.

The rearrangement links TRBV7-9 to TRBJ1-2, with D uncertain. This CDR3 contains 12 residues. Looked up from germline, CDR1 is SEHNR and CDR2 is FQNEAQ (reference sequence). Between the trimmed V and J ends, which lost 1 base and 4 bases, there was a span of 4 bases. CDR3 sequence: CASSLDLYGYTF. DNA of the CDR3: TGTGCCAGCAGCTTAGACCTCTATGGCTACACCTTC.

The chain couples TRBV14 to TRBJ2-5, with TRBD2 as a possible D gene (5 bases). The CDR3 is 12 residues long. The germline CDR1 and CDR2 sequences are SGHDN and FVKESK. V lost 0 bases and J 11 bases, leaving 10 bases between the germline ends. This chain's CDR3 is CASSQDRGVQYF. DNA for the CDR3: TGTGCCAGCAGCCAAGATCGGGGAGTTCAGTACTTC.

DNA for the CDR3: TGTGCCAGCAGTTTCAGGGGTGGGAACACCATATATTTT. Protein: CASSFRGGNTIYF. This chain links TRBV12-3 or TRBV12-4 with TRBJ1-3, with D possibly matching TRBD1 (6 bases). The CDR3 length is 13 residues. V lost 3 bases to trimming and J lost 7 bases, with 10 bases between them.